The 24 T cell receptor beta chains below were found in one sample sequenced in a study of cytomegalovirus exposure and HLA in healthy donors (dated by TCRdb to between 2016 and 2019). Library creation used the immunoSEQ multiplex PCR assay. A mixture of 60 forward primers for TCR Vbeta segments and 13 reverse primers for TCR Jbeta segments was used in the multiplex PCR. The source is immuneACCESS, and TCRdb retained only in-frame sequences with V and J called. Part of the clones is not carried over; for the studies checked, unresolved V genes explain less than half of this, and the remainder is unexplained. Within this sample are 210,000 or so clones, with 85% to 90% of them counted one time only. The biggest ten clones account for roughly 0.99% of the sample. The sample was PBMCs. Receptors originate from a young woman in good health and CMV-seronegative.

This clone was seen at least ten times. The gene calls are TRBV7-2 and TRBJ2-7, with 10 bases lining up with TRBD2. Germline values: CDR1 SGHTA, CDR2 FQGNSA. The junction had 14 bases not matched to a gene; V was cut back by 6 bases and J by 0 bases. This CDR3 comprises 18 residues. Written as DNA, the CDR3 is TGTGCCAGCAGTCAAAAAGTAGCGGGGGGCCCCAGCTCCTACGAGCAGTACTTC. Its translation is CASSQKVAGGPSSYEQYF.

V usage is TRBV27 and J usage is TRBJ1-4; 8 bases map to TRBD1. From germline, CDR1 is MNHEY and CDR2 SMNVEV (reference sequence). V lost 5 bases to trimming and J lost 8 bases; unmatched junction nucleotides: 13. The CDR3 extends over 16 amino acids. CDR3 DNA: TGTGCCAGCAGTCCACGACAGGGGACTATTATGGAAAAACTGTTTTTT. It translates to CASSPRQGTIMEKLFF.

The J gene is TRBJ1-2, the V gene TRBV6-5; D not certain. This CDR3 region has 15 residues. The V gene lost 7 bases and the J gene lost 4 bases, with 19 bases spanning the gap. Germline-derived CDR1 and CDR2 are MNHEY and SVGAGI. CDR3 region: CASTHDLSGSYGYTF. DNA of the CDR3: TGTGCCAGCACCCACGACCTATCAGGATCCTATGGCTACACCTTC.

The chain has TRBV19 and TRBJ2-5; 11 bases agree with TRBD2. Germline CDR1 is LNHDA and CDR2 is SQIVND (reference sequence). V lost 3 bases and J lost 5; bases outside the gene matches: 14. This CDR3 region has 18 residues. The CDR3 nucleotides are TGTGCCAGTAGTATGGTTGTCGGGACTAGCGGTTTCGGTGAGACCCAGTACTTC. Protein: CASSMVVGTSGFGETQYF.

This chain links TRBV7-3 with TRBJ2-1; 10 bases map to TRBD2. In germline, CDR1 is SGHTA, CDR2 FQGTGA. Trimming at V came to 5 bases and at J to 4 bases, leaving 8 bases not matched to a gene. The CDR3 sequence is 16 residues long. This chain's CDR3 is CASSTGLAGAYNEQFF. The CDR3 DNA reads TGTGCCAGCAGCACAGGGCTAGCGGGAGCATACAATGAGCAGTTCTTC.

This chain joins TRBV19 and TRBJ1-2; D not certain. The CDR3 totals 14 residues. Germline-derived CDR1 and CDR2 are LNHDA and SQIVND (reference sequence). V dropped 6 bases and J dropped 4 bases, with 15 bases sitting between them. The CDR3 DNA is TGTGCCAGTAGCCCCCCGAGACATCTCTATGGCTACACCTTC. Translated, it gives CASSPPRHLYGYTF.

The chain is built from TRBV23-1 and TRBJ1-5, with a tentative D call TRBD1 (5 bases). TRBV23-1 is an ORF, and what it does is uncertain. This CDR3 is built from 15 residues. V was cut by 1 base and J by 5 bases, with 12 bases left in between. The CDR3 region is CASSQLDTRYQPQHF. In DNA form, the CDR3 reads TGCGCCAGCAGTCAATTGGACACTCGGTATCAGCCCCAGCATTTT.

V and J are TRBV4-2 and TRBJ2-1; TRBD2 aligns across 13 bases. The V gene's germline CDR1 is LGHNA and CDR2 YNFKEQ. The CDR3 has 17 residues. The J segment lost 8 bases and the V segment lost 0 bases, leaving 7 bases of the junction unmatched. CDR3 region: CASSQDLTSGRGDEQFF. The CDR3 DNA sequence: TGTGCCAGCAGCCAAGATCTCACTAGCGGGAGGGGAGATGAGCAGTTCTTC.

This chain uses TRBV7-2 with TRBJ2-7; 9 nucleotides match TRBD2. This CDR3 is built from 16 residues. Germline V gives CDR1 SGHTA, CDR2 FQGNSA. V dropped 4 bases and J dropped 3; count of bases not matched to a gene: 10. CDR3 coding DNA: TGTGCCAGCAGCTCAAAGCCCGGGACTAGCCGCTACGAGCAGTACTTC. Its protein is CASSSKPGTSRYEQYF.

J is TRBJ1-5 and V is TRBV9; TRBD1 aligns across 10 bases. The trim removed 2 bases at V and 2 bases at J, leaving 7 bases unmatched. The CDR3 contains 17 residues. CDR1 and CDR2 (germline): SGDLS, YYNGEE. CDR3 sequence: CASSVGQGITGNQPQHF. CDR3 nucleotide sequence: TGTGCCAGCAGCGTGGGACAGGGGATAACGGGCAATCAGCCCCAGCATTTT.

The J gene is TRBJ1-1, the V gene TRBV6-5; perhaps TRBD1 as D (5 bases). V was pared by 1 base and J by 2 bases, with 11 bases between. The germline CDR1 and CDR2 sequences are MNHEY and SVGAGI. There are 15 residues in the CDR3. The CDR3 sequence: CASSYYPQGNTEAFF. The CDR3 DNA follows: TGTGCCAGCAGTTACTATCCCCAGGGTAACACTGAAGCTTTCTTT.

This rearrangement joins TRBV4-3 to TRBJ2-1, with D uncertain. The CDR3 sequence is 15 residues long. V shed 0 bases and J shed 10 bases, with 16 bases lying between them. Per germline, CDR1 LGHNA and CDR2 YSLEER. The CDR3 region has the DNA TGCGCCAGCAGCCAAGATTCAGTAGCTTACCGCGAGCAGTTCTTC. It specifies CASSQDSVAYREQFF.

Only one count was recorded for this clone. The rearrangement links TRBV6-5 to TRBJ1-1; D is possibly TRBD1 (5 bases). Germline assignment: CDR1 MNHEY and CDR2 SVGAGI. Trimming took off 3 bases at V and 3 bases at J, with 17 bases between the two ends. The CDR3 totals 16 residues. The CDR3 DNA follows: TGTGCCAGCAGTTATGACAGTGCGAGCTTCTACACTGAAGCTTTCTTT. Translated, it gives CASSYDSASFYTEAFF.

CDR3 DNA sequence: TGTGCCAGCAGTTACGAGGGGGCCGGCGACTATGGCTACACCTTC. As protein: CASSYEGAGDYGYTF. The chain employs TRBV6-5 and TRBJ1-2; 7 positions match TRBD1. Looked up from germline, CDR1 is MNHEY and CDR2 is SVGAGI. CDR3 length: 15 residues. The V segment lost 2 bases and the J segment 3 bases; nucleotides outside the gene matches: 6.

This clone was seen just once. J is TRBJ1-1 and V is TRBV5-6; D is perhaps TRBD1 (5 bases). Trimming took off 0 bases at V and 0 bases at J, with 9 bases between the two ends. The CDR3 is 15 residues long. CDR1 SGHDT and CDR2 YYEEEE come from the germline V gene. The CDR3 here is CASSLVGHMNTEAFF. CDR3 nucleotides: TGTGCCAGCAGCTTGGTCGGACACATGAACACTGAAGCTTTCTTT.

The chain couples TRBV7-2 to TRBJ2-1; TRBD2 agrees at 8 bases. V lost 6 bases, J lost 6 bases, and 10 bases stayed unmatched. Germline-derived CDR1 and CDR2 are SGHTA and FQGNSA. The CDR3 is 15 amino acids. The CDR3: CASRRGTSGLNEQFF. The DNA of the CDR3 is TGTGCCAGCAGAAGGGGTACTAGCGGACTCAATGAGCAGTTCTTC.

The V call is TRBV4-3, the J call TRBJ2-2; 8 bases map to TRBD1. This CDR3 has 15 residues. After removal of 2 bases from V and 7 bases from J, the junction contained 6 bases not matched to a gene. Germline V gene sequence: CDR1 LGHNA, CDR2 YSLEER. Here the CDR3 reads CASSQPDREHGELFF. The CDR3 nucleotides read TGCGCCAGCAGCCAACCGGACAGGGAGCACGGGGAGCTGTTTTTT.

The rearrangement links TRBV4-1 to TRBJ1-5; no definite D call. V was pared by 0 bases and J by 0 bases, with 3 bases between. Germline CDR1 reads MGHRA; CDR2 reads YSYEKL. This CDR3 has 14 amino acids. This chain's CDR3 is CASSQDHSNQPQHF. DNA for the CDR3: TGCGCCAGCAGCCAAGATCATAGCAATCAGCCCCAGCATTTT.

The rearrangement uses TRBV7-7 and TRBJ2-1, with 7 positions matching TRBD2. Losses at the gene ends were 5 bases for V and 3 bases for J; bases not matched to a gene: 10. Germline loops: CDR1 SSHAT, CDR2 FNYEAQ (reference sequence). This CDR3 has 16 residues. The CDR3 sequence: CASSPRNRGVYNEQFF. CDR3 in DNA: TGTGCCAGCAGCCCCCGAAATCGGGGGGTCTACAATGAGCAGTTCTTC.

The chain has TRBV2 and TRBJ2-7, with D uncertain. The CDR3 length is 14 residues. Trimming shortened V by 6 bases and J by 0 bases, and 12 bases separated the two germline ends. Germline CDR1 is SNHLY and CDR2 is FYNNEI. The CDR3, as DNA: TGTGCCAGCAGGAAGACTCGAAACTCCTACGAGCAGTACTTC. Protein product: CASRKTRNSYEQYF.

Turning to this clone: The sample contains more than one DNA sequence encoding this CDR3. The V call is TRBV5-6, the J call TRBJ2-7, with 10 positions matching TRBD1. There are 14 residues in the CDR3. Trimming removed 4 bases from V and 2 bases from J; junction bases left unmatched: 3. Germline V CDR1 and CDR2: SGHDT, YYEEEE. The CDR3 DNA follows: TGTGCCAGCAGCCTCGGGACAGGGGCCTACGAGCAGTACTTC. It encodes CASSLGTGAYEQYF.

CDR3 protein: CAISGRESSGRDEQFF. CDR3 nucleotide sequence: TGTGCCATCAGTGGGAGAGAATCTAGCGGGAGGGATGAGCAGTTCTTC. V is TRBV10-3 and J is TRBJ2-1, with 12 bases lining up with TRBD2. The CDR3 extends over 16 amino acids. Germline CDR1 is ENHRY and CDR2 is SYGVKD. Germline trimming cut 4 bases from V and 8 bases from J; bases unmatched to any gene: 9.

The chain employs TRBV7-2 and TRBJ2-7, with TRBD2 matching 8 bases. V was clipped by 7 bases and J by 4 bases; unmatched bases: 15. Germline-derived CDR1 and CDR2 are SGHTA and FQGNSA. The CDR3 loop spans 16 amino acids. The CDR3 DNA reads as TGTGCCAGCACCCTTCGTTTAGCGGGGACCCTATACGAGCAGTACTTC. Its translation is CASTLRLAGTLYEQYF.

The chain is built from TRBV5-1 and TRBJ2-2; 10 nucleotides agree with TRBD2. The germline V gene has CDR1 SGHRS and CDR2 YFSETQ. The CDR3 consists of 19 residues. V shed 1 base and J 0 bases; nucleotides not matched to a gene: 9. The CDR3: CASSLLGALAGANTGELFF. CDR3 nucleotide sequence: TGCGCCAGCAGCTTGCTGGGGGCCCTAGCGGGAGCGAACACCGGGGAGCTGTTTTTT.